This T cell receptor beta chain derives from a study of T cells in Graves' hyperthyroidism and ophthalmopathy. The study's findings and limits: Model predictions of ophthalmopathy came a median 6.5 months before onset.

To note about this clonotype: The antigen is undetermined.

A NOSPECS grade of at least 4, a Clinical Activity Score of at least 3 and duration under 3 months were recorded in ophthalmopathy patients. TCR beta CDR3 region amplification was performed from RNA transcripts. First-round RT-PCR of the TCR CDR3 relied on the HTBI primer set. A single record per CDR3 protein comes from TCRdb applying MiXCR to the multiplex PCR reads. The data hold about 300,000 distinct CDR3 sequences, with around a fifth observed a single time. V lost 2 bases and J lost 5, with 15 bases in between. The CDR3 contains 14 residues. Germline assignment: CDR1 DFQATT and CDR2 SNEGSKA (reference sequence).

The receptor comes from a middle-aged man with Graves' ophthalmopathy. The sequenced sample consisted of blood. J is TRBJ2-5 and V is TRBV20-1, with D perhaps matching TRBD2 (6 bases). The CDR3 sequence: CSARRRDWVETQYF. The CDR3 region has the DNA TGCAGTGCTAGAAGGCGGGATTGGGTGGAGACCCAGTACTTC.